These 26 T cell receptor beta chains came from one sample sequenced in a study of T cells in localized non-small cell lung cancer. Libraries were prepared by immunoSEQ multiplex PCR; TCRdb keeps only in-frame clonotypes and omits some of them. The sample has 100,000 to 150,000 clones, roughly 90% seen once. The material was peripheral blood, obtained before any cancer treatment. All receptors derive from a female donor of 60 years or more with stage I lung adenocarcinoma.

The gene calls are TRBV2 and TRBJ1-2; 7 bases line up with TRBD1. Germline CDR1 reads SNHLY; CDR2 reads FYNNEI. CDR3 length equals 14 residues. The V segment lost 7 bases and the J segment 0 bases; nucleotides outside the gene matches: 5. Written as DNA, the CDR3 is TGTGCCAGCATGGGACAGACCGCTAACTATGGCTACACCTTC. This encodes CASMGQTANYGYTF.

CDR3 in amino acids: CASRIRGPMGNTIYF. CDR3 DNA: TGTGCCAGCAGGATCAGGGGGCCTATGGGGAACACCATATATTTT. The chain uses TRBV6-5 and TRBJ1-3; 8 nucleotides agree with TRBD1. Trimming took 6 bases from V and 7 from J; bases not matched to a gene: 11. CDR1 is MNHEY, CDR2 SVGAGI, per germline. CDR3 length: 15 amino acids.

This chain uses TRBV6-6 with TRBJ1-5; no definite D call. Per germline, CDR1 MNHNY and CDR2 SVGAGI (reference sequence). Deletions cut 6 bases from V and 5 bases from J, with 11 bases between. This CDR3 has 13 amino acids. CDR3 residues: CASRNRGDQPQHF. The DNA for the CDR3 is TGTGCCAGCAGGAACCGTGGGGATCAGCCCCAGCATTTT.

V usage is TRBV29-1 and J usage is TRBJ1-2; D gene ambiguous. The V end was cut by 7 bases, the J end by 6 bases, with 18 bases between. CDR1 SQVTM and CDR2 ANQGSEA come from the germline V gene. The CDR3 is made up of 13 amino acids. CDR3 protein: CSAAMMGTDGYTF. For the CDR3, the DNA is TGCAGCGCCGCCATGATGGGTACGGATGGCTACACCTTC.

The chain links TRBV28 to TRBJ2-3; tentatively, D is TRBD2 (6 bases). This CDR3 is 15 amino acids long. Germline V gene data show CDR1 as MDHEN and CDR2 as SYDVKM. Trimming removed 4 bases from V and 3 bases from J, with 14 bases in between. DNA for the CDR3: TGTGCCAGCAGTTCCTACGGGAGAGCAACAGATACGCAGTATTTT. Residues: CASSSYGRATDTQYF.

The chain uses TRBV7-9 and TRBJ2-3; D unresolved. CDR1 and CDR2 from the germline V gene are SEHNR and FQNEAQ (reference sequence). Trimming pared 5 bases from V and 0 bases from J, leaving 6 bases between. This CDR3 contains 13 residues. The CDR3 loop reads CASSPSSTDTQYF. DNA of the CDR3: TGTGCCAGCAGCCCCTCTAGCACAGATACGCAGTATTTT.

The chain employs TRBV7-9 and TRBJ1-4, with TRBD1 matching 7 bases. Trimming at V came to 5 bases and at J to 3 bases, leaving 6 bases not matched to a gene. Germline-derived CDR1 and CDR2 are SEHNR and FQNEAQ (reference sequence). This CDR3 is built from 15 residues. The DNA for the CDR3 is TGTGCCAGCAGCCTTGACAGGGTGGCTAATGAAAAACTGTTTTTT. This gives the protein CASSLDRVANEKLFF. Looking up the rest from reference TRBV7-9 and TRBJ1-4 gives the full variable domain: DTGVSQNPRHKITKRGQNVTFRCDPISEHNRLYWYRQTLGQGPEFLTYFQNEAQLEKSRLLSDRFSAERPKGSFSTLEIQRTEQGDSAMYLCASSLDRVANEKLFFGSGTQLSVL.

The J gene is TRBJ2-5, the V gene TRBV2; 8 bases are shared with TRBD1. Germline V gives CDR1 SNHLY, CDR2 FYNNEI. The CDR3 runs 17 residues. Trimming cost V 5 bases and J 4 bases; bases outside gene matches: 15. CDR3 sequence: CASSYYQGAVSVETQYF. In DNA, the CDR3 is TGTGCCAGCAGTTACTATCAGGGGGCGGTTTCGGTAGAGACCCAGTACTTC. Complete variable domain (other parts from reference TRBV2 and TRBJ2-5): EPEVTQTPSHQVTQMGQEVILRCVPISNHLYFYWYRQILGQKVEFLVSFYNNEISEKSEIFDDQFSVERPDGSNFTLKIRSTKLEDSAMYFCASSYYQGAVSVETQYFGPGTRLLVL.

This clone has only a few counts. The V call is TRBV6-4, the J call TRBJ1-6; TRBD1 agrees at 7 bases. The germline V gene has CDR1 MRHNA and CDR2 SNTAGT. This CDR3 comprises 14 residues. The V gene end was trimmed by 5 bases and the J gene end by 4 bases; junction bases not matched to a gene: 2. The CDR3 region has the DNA TGTGCCAGCAGTCTACAGGGGTATAATTCACCCCTCCACTTT. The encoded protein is CASSLQGYNSPLHF.

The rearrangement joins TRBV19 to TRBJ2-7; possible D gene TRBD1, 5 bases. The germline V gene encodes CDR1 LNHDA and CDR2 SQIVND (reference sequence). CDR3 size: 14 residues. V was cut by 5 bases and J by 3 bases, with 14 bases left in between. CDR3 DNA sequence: TGTGCCAGTAGTTTCAGTCCAGGGAACTACGAGCAGTACTTC. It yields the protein CASSFSPGNYEQYF. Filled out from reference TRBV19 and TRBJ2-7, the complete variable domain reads DGGITQSPKYLFRKEGQNVTLSCEQNLNHDAMYWYRQDPGQGLRLIYYSQIVNDFQKGDIAEGYSVSREKKESFPLTVTSAQKNPTAFYLCASSFSPGNYEQYFGPGTRLTVT.

The CDR3 coding sequence is TGTGCCAGCAGCTTCACAGGGTCAGATACGCAGTATTTT. Its protein is CASSFTGSDTQYF. The chain has TRBV5-4 and TRBJ2-3, with a tentative D call TRBD1 (6 bases). CDR3 size: 13 residues. Germline V gives CDR1 SGHNT, CDR2 YYREEE (reference sequence). The germline V and J ends were trimmed by 2 bases and 4 bases, with 8 bases remaining between them. Drawing the rest from reference TRBV5-4 and TRBJ2-3, the complete variable domain is ETGVTQSPTHLIKTRGQQVTLRCSSQSGHNTVSWYQQALGQGPQFIFQYYREEENGRGNFPPRFSGLQFPNYSSELNVNALELDDSALYLCASSFTGSDTQYFGPGTRLTVL.

This CDR3 reads CASSVDWGQGASSTDTQYF. Here the CDR3 DNA reads TGTGCCAGCAGCGTAGATTGGGGACAGGGGGCTAGCAGCACAGATACGCAGTATTTT. This chain uses TRBV9 with TRBJ2-3; 12 bases match TRBD1. This CDR3 region has 19 residues. CDR1 is SGDLS, CDR2 YYNGEE, per germline. The V gene end was trimmed by 0 bases and the J gene end by 0 bases; junction bases not matched to a gene: 8. The entire variable domain, with the rest obtained from reference TRBV9 and TRBJ2-3, is as follows: DSGVTQTPKHLITATGQRVTLRCSPRSGDLSVYWYQQSLDQGLQFLIQYYNGEERAKGNILERFSAQQFPDLHSELNLSSLELGDSALYFCASSVDWGQGASSTDTQYFGPGTRLTVL.

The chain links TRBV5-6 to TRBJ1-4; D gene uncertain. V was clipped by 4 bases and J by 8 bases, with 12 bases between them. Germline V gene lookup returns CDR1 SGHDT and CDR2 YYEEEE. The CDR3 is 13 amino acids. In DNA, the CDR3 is TGTGCCAGCAGCCTATTCACTAGGGAAAAACTGTTTTTT. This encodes CASSLFTREKLFF.

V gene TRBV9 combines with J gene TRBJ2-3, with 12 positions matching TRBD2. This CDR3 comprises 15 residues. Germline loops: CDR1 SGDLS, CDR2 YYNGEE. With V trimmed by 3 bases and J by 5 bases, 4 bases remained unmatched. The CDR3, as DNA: TGTGCCAGCAGCGCCGGGACTAGCGGGCGAGATACGCAGTATTTT. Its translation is CASSAGTSGRDTQYF.

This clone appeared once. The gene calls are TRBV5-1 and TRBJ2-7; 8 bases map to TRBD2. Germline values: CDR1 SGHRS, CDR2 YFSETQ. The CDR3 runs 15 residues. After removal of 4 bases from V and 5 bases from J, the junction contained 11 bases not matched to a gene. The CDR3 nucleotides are TGCGCCAGCAGCGGGGGACTAGTGAGGCCCCACGAGCAGTACTTC. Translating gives CASSGGLVRPHEQYF.

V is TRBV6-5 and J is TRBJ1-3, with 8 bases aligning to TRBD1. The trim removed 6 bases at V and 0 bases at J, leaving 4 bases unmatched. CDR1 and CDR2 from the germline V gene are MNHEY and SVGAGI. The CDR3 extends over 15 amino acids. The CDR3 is CASRRQGHSGNTIYF. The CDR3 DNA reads TGTGCCAGCAGAAGACAGGGGCACTCTGGAAACACCATATATTTT.

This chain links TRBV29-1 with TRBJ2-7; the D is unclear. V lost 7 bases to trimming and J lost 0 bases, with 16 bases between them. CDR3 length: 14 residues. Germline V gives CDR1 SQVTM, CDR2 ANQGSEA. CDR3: CSEPLFLPSYEQYF. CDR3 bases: TGCAGCGAGCCCCTCTTCCTTCCCTCCTACGAGCAGTACTTC.

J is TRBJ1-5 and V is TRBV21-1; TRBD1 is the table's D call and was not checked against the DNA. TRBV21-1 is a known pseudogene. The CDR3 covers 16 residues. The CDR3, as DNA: TGTGCCAGCAGCAACGGAAGACATTCTAGCAATCAGCCCCAGCATTTT. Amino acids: CASSNGRHSSNQPQHF.

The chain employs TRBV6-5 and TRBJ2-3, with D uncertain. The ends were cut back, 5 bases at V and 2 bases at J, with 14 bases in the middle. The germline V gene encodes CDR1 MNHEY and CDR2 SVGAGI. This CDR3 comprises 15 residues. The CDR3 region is CASSAPSVLTDTQYF. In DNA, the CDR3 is TGTGCCAGCAGTGCGCCTTCGGTCCTCACAGATACGCAGTATTTT.

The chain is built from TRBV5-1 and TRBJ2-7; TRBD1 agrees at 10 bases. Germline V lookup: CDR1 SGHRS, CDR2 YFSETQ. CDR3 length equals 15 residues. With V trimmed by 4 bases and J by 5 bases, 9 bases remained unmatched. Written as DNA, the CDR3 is TGCGCCAGCAGCGCCCGGGACAGGGGTTTCAACGAGCAGTACTTC. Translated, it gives CASSARDRGFNEQYF.

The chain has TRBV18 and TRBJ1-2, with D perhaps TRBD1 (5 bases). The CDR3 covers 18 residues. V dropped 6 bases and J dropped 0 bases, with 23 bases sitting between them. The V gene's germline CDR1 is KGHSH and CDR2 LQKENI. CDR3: CASSSRSGRVFSNYGYTF. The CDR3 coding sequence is TGTGCCAGCTCCAGCAGAAGCGGCAGGGTTTTTTCTAACTATGGCTACACCTTC.

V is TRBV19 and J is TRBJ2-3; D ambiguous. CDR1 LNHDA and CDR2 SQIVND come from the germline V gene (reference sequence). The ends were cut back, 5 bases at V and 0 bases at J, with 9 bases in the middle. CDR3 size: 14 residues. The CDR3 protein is CASSVGASTDTQYF. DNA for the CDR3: TGTGCCAGTAGTGTTGGAGCAAGCACAGATACGCAGTATTTT.

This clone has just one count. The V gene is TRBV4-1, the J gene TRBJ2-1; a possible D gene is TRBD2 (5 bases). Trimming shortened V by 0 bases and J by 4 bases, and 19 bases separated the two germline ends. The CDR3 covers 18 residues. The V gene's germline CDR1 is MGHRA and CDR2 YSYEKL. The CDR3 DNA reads TGCGCCAGCAGCCAAGATCGGTCGCGGGCCGACGATTACAATGAGCAGTTCTTC. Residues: CASSQDRSRADDYNEQFF.

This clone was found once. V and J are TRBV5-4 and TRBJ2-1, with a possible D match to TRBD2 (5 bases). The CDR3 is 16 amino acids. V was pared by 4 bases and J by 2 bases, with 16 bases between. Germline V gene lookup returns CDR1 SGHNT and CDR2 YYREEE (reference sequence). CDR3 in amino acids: CASSPGRGRTYNEQFF. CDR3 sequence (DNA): TGTGCCAGCAGCCCTGGCCGGGGTAGAACCTACAATGAGCAGTTCTTC. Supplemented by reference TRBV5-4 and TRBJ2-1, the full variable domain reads ETGVTQSPTHLIKTRGQQVTLRCSSQSGHNTVSWYQQALGQGPQFIFQYYREEENGRGNFPPRFSGLQFPNYSSELNVNALELDDSALYLCASSPGRGRTYNEQFFGPGTRLTVL.

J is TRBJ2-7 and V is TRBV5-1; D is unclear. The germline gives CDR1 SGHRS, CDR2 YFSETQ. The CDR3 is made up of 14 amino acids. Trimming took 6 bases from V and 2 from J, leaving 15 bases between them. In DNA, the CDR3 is TGCGCCAGCAAGTCCGGTCCAGTTACCTACGAGCAGTACTTC. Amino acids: CASKSGPVTYEQYF.

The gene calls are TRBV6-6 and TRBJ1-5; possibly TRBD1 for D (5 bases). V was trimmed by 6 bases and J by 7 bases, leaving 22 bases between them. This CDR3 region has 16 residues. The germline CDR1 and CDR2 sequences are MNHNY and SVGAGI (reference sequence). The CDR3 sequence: CASRGPGATIGQPQHF. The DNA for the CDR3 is TGTGCCAGCAGAGGCCCTGGGGCAACGATTGGGCAGCCCCAGCATTTT.